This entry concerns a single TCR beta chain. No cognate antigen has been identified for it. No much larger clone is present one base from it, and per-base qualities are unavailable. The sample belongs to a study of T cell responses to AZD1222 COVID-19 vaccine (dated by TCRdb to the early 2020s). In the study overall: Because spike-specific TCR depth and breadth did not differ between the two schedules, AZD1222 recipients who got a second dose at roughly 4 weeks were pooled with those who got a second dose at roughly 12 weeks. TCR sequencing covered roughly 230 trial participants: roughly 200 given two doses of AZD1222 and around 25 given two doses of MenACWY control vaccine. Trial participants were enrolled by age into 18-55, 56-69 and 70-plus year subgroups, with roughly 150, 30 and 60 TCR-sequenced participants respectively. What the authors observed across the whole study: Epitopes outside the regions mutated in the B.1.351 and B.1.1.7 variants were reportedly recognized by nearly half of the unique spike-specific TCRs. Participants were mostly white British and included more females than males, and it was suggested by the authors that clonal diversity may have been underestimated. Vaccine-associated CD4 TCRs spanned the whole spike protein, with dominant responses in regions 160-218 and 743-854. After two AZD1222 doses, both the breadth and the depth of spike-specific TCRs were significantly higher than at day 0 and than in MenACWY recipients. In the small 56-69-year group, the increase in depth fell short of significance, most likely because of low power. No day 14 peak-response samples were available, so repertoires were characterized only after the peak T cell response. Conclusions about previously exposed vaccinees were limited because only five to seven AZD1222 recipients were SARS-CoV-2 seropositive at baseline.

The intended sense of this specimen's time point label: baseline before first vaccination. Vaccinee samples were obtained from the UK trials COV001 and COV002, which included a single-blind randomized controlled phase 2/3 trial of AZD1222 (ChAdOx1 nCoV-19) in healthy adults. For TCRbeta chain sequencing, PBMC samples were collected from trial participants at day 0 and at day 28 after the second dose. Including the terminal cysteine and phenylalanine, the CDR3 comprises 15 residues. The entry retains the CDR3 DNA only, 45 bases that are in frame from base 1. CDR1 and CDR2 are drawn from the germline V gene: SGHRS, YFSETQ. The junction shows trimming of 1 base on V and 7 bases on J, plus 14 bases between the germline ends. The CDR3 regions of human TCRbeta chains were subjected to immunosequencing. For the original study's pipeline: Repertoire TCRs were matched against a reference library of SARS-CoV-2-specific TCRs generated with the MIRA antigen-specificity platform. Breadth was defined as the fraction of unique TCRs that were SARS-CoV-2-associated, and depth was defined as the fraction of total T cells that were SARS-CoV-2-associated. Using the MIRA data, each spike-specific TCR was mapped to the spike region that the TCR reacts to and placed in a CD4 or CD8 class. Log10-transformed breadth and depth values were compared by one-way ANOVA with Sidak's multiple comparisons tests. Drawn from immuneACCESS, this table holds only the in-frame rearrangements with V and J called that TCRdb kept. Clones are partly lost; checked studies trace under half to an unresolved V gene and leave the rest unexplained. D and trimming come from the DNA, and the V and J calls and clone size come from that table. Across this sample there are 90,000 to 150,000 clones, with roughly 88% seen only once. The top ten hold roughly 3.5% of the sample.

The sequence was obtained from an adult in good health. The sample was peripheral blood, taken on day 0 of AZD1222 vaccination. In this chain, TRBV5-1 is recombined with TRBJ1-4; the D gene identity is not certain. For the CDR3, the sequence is CASSLIPSKGEKLFF. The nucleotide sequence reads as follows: TGCGCCAGCAGCTTGATTCCAAGCAAAGGTGAAAAACTGTTTTTT.